This T cell receptor beta chain comes out of a study of immune evolution from preneoplasia to lung adenocarcinoma (TCRdb year 2021). Describing the broader study: No AAH lesions showed HLA loss of heterozygosity, compared with about 6.3% of AIS, 15% of MIA and approximately 30% of ADC lesions. The study reported that more than 85 samples were used for TCR sequencing. Sample size was determined by specimen availability and not by a prior power calculation. Resected precursor lesions (AAH, AIS, MIA) and invasive adenocarcinomas were compared against paired morphologically normal lung tissue. The study used immune gene expression, TCR sequencing and multiplex immunofluorescence to profile the immune contexture of lung adenocarcinoma precursors and invasive adenocarcinoma. POLYSOLVER was used to infer Class I HLA alleles from exome data, and LOHHLA was used to detect allele-specific HLA loss. Whole exome sequencing and methylation data from the same cohort of nodules were integrated with the immune data. TCR sequencing data were obtained from under 55 patients. The overall cohort was made up of 45 to 60 patients with pulmonary nodules who had surgical resection. The investigation overall reported the following: The findings reflected association rather than direct causation, and larger cohorts with long-term follow-up and longitudinal biopsies were considered necessary. The highest clonality was observed in normal lung, whereas higher T cell density and diversity but lower clonality appeared to be present in later-stage lesions. Compared with EGFR-mutant or double wild-type lesions, KRAS-mutant nodules had the highest T cell clonality. Because all patients were from Japan and China, applicability to Western populations was uncertain. Top T cell clone frequencies were highest in normal lung and appeared to decrease progressively from AAH through AIS, MIA and invasive adenocarcinoma.

On this clone: Its antigen is not yet known. Qualities for individual bases were not recorded, and no much larger clone is one base off.

The CDR3 sequence holds 13 residues, the cysteine and phenylalanine included. Here the CDR3 DNA is all that survives: 39 bases in frame from base 1. Trimming removed 5 bases from V and 4 bases from J, leaving 9 bases between the germline ends. CDR1 and CDR2 are read off the germline V gene as MNHNS and SASEGT. The immunoSEQ hsTCRbeta Kit was used to sequence TCR beta CDR3 regions from DNA. In the source study's methods: TCR sequencing data were analysed with the ImmunoSEQ Analyzer. T cell clonality was defined as 1 minus Pielou's evenness, calculated on productive rearrangements. The inverse Simpson index, applied to productive templates, was used to measure T cell diversity. T cell density was TCR beta template counts normalized to usable DNA, estimated by amplifying and sequencing housekeeping genes. Two-sided Kruskal-Wallis tests were used to compare TCR metrics across histologic stages. Held by TCRdb, this immuneACCESS table contains in-frame sequences only and omits some clones. Under half of the omission traces to an unresolved V gene where checked; the cause of the rest is unknown. That table supplies the V and J calls and clone size; D and trimming were determined from the DNA. Across this sample there are a few thousand clones, with roughly four fifths seen only once. Around 20% of the sample belongs to the ten largest clones.

The patients had resection in Japan or China between the mid-2010s and the late 2010s. Histologic diagnosis of each case was confirmed independently by two lung cancer pathologists on H&E slides. For nucleic acid extraction, premalignant or tumor cells were enriched by macro-dissection following pathologic assessment. FFPE tissue was used for DNA isolation with the AllPrep DNA/RNA FFPE Kit. The specimen sequenced was FFPE minimally invasive lung adenocarcinoma tissue. The cell subset or site label for this specimen denotes: micro-invasive lung adenocarcinoma (MIA). This chain is built from TRBV6-1 and TRBJ1-3; the D gene is unclear. The clonotype comes from a person aged 60 to 80 with lung adenocarcinoma. The DNA sequence is given as TGTGCCAGCAGTCAACATCAAGGAAACACCATATATTTT. Translated, it reads CASSQHQGNTIYF.